This T cell receptor (beta chain) was obtained from a study of blood T cell repertoires in COVID-19. At the level of the study: The origin of the acute and convalescent COVID-19 samples was the United States, Italy and Spain.

CDR3 length: 14 amino acids. Trimming stripped 1 base from V and 5 bases from J, with 11 bases between. Looked up from germline, CDR1 is LGHDT and CDR2 is YNNKEL (reference sequence). Produced via immunoSEQ multiplex PCR; TCRdb's table is partial and in-frame only. Of about 150,000 clones listed, around 78% are singletons. The sequenced sample was peripheral blood. The chain has TRBV3-1 (or the pseudogene TRBV3-2) and TRBJ1-2; D possibly corresponds to TRBD1 (5 bases). The sequence came from a man older than 75 with acute or convalescent COVID-19. The CDR3 nucleotides read TGTGCCAGCAGCCAAGGGGGCGCGAGATATGGCTACACCTTC. Translating gives CASSQGGARYGYTF.